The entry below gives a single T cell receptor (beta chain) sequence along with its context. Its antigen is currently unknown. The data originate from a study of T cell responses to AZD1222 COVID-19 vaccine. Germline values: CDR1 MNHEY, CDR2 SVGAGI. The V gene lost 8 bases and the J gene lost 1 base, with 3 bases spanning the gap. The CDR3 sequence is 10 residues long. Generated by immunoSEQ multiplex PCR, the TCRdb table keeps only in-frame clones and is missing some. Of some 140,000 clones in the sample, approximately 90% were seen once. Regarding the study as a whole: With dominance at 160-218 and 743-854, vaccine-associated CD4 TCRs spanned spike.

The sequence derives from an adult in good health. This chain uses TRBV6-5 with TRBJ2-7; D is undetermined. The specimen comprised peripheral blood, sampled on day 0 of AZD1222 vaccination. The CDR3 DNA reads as TGTGCCAGCGGGTCCTACGAGCAGTACTTC. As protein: CASGSYEQYF.